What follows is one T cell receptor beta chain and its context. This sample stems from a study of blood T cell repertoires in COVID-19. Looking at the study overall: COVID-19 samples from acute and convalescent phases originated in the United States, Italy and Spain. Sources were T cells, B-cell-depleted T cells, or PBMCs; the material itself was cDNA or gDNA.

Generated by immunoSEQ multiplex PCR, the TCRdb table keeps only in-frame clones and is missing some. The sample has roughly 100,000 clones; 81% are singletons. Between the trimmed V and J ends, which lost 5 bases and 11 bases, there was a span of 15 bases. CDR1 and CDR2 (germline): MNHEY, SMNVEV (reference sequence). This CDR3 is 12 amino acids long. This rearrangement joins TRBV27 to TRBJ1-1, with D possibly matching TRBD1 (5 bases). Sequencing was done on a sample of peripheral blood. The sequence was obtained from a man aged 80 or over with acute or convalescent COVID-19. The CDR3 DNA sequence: TGTGCCAGCAGTCATTTAGGGGATCGGGCTTTCTTT. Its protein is CASSHLGDRAFF.